This T cell receptor (beta chain) was captured by sequencing in a study of T-cell memory formation after mild COVID-19. This clonotype has just a few counts. TCRdb re-derived calls from the 5' RACE reads in MiXCR, one entry per CDR3 protein. In the table there are 550,000 to 700,000 distinct CDR3 sequences, 15% to 20% of which are singletons. The CDR3 loop spans 19 amino acids. The germline V gene has CDR1 LNHDA and CDR2 SQIVND (reference sequence). V dropped 6 bases and J dropped 0; count of bases not matched to a gene: 14. Sequenced: PBMCs or a T cell subset sorted from them (not recorded which). This receptor was obtained from an adult woman who had mild COVID-19 (a few samples of this study predate the infection). Cell type and time point are not known. The chain combines TRBV19 with TRBJ2-3, with 11 bases identical to TRBD2. The CDR3: CASSTGLAEVFSSTDTQYF. The CDR3 nucleotides are TGTGCCAGTAGCACGGGACTAGCGGAAGTGTTTTCTAGCACAGATACGCAGTATTTT.